This T cell receptor (beta chain) was recorded in a study of human T cells and chemical hapten exposure. Study overall: Sensitization was performed using 2% DPC on a roughly 2 cm by roughly 2 cm upper inner arm skin site. Patches with 0.01% DPC went on the upper back, and the tests were read at 6 days. Study results and caveats: Once DPC sensitization occurred, TCRs above 1 in 1000 frequency showed no change.

This CDR3 has 13 amino acids. Germline-derived CDR1 and CDR2 are SGHDT and YYEEEE. V was trimmed by 0 bases and J by 6 bases, leaving 7 bases between them. TCRdb reprocessed the RACE reads with MiXCR, giving one entry per CDR3 protein. Among about 360,000 distinct CDR3 sequences listed, around 7% were seen once. This clonotype was seen ten or more times. Its cognate antigen is unknown. Time point of the sample: patch test 1, 2 weeks after DPC sensitization. Treatment in this sample: therapeutic diphenylcyclopropenone sensitization with weekly scalp DPC. Non-pregnant alopecia patients aged 18 to 70, suitable for DPC therapy.

This TCR derives from a woman aged 18-29 years with alopecia areata. Some clones in this sample may be carry-over from other donors' samples. Sequenced here: whole blood, sampled in connection with sensitization to the hapten diphenylcyclopropenone (DPC). V and J are TRBV5-6 and TRBJ2-1; D not certain. The DNA for the CDR3 is TGTGCCAGCAGCTTGGTCGTTTTCAATGAGCAGTTCTTC. Translation gives CASSLVVFNEQFF.